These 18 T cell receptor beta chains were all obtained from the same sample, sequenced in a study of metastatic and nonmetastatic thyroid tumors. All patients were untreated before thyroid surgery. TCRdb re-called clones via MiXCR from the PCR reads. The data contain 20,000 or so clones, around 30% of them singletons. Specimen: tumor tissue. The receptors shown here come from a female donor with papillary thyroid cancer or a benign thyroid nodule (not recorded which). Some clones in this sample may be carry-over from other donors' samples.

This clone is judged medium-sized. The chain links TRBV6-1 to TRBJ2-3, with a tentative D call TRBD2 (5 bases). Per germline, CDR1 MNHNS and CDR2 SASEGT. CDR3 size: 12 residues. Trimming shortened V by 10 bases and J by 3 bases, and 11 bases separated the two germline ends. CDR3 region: CATEGQTDTQYF. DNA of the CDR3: TGTGCCACCGAGGGCCAAACAGATACGCAGTATTTT.

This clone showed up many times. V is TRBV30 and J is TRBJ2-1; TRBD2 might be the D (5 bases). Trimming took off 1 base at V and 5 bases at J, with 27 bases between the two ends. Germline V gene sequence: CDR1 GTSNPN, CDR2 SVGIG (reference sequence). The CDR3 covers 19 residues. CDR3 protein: CAWSDWKWGSGIKNNEQFF. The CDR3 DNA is TGTGCCTGGAGTGACTGGAAATGGGGATCGGGAATCAAGAACAATGAGCAGTTCTTC.

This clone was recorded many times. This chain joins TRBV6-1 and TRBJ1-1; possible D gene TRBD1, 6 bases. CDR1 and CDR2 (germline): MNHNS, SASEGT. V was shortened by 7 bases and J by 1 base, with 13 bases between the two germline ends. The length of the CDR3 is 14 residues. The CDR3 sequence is CASKKGQTNTEAFF. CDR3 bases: TGTGCCAGCAAGAAGGGACAAACGAACACTGAAGCTTTCTTT.

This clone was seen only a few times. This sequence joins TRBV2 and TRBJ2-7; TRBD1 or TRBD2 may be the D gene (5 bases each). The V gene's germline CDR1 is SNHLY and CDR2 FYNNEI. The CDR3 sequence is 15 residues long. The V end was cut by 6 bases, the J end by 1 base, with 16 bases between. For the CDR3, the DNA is TGTGCCAGCAGCCGAAACCAGTGGGGGTCCTACGAGCAGTACTTC. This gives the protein CASSRNQWGSYEQYF.

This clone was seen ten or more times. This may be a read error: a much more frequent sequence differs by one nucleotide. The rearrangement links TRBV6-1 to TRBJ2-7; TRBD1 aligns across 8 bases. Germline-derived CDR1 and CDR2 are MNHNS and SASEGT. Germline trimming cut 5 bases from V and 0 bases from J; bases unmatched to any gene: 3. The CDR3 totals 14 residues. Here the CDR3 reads CASSSTGVSYEQYF. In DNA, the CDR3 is TGTGCCAGCAGTTCGACAGGGGTCTCCTACGAGCAGTACTTC.

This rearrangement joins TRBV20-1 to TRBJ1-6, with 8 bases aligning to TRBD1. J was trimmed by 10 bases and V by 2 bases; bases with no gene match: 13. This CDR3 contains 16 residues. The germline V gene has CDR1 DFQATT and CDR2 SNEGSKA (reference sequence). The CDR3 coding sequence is TGCAGTGCTAGATTGGACAGGGATGGTCGGTTATCACCCCTCCACTTT. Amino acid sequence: CSARLDRDGRLSPLHF.

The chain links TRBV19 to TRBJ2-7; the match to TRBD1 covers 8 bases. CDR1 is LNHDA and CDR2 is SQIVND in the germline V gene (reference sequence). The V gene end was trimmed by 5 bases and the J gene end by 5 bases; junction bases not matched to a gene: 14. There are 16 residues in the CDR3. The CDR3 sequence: CASSGYRWQGADEQYF. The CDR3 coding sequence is TGTGCCAGTAGTGGCTATAGGTGGCAGGGGGCTGACGAGCAGTACTTC.

The CDR3 nucleotides read TGTGCCAGCAGCGTAGGTGGACAGCCAGATACGCAGTATTTT. It codes for CASSVGGQPDTQYF. The chain uses TRBV9 and TRBJ2-3, with D possibly matching TRBD1 (6 bases). Germline V lookup: CDR1 SGDLS, CDR2 YYNGEE. This CDR3 contains 14 residues. V was shortened by 0 bases and J by 4 bases, with 9 bases between the two germline ends.

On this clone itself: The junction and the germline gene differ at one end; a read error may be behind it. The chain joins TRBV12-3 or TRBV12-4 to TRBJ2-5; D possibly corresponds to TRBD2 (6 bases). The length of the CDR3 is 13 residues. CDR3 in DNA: TGTGGCAGCAGAGATCTAGCGACGGAGACCCAGTACTTC. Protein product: CGSRDLATETQYF.

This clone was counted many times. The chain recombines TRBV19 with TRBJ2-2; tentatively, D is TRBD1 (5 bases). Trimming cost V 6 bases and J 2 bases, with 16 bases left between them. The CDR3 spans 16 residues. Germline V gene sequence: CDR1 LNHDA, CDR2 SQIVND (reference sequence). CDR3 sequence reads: CASRRPGPPNTGELFF. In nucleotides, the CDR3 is TGTGCCAGTAGGCGGCCAGGGCCGCCCAACACCGGGGAGCTGTTTTTT.

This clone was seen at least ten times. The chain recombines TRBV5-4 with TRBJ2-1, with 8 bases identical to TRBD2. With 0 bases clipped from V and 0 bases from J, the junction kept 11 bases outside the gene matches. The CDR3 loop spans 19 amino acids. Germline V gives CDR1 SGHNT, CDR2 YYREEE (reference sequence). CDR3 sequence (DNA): TGTGCCAGCAGCTTGGGTTCCAGCGGGAGATCCTCCTCCTACAATGAGCAGTTCTTC. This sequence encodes CASSLGSSGRSSSYNEQFF. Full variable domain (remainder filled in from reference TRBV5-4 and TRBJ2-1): ETGVTQSPTHLIKTRGQQVTLRCSSQSGHNTVSWYQQALGQGPQFIFQYYREEENGRGNFPPRFSGLQFPNYSSELNVNALELDDSALYLCASSLGSSGRSSSYNEQFFGPGTRLTVL.

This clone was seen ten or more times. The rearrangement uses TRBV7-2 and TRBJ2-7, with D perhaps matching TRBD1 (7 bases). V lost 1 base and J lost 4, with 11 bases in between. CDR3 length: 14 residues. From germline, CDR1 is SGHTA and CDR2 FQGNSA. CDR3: CASSLDQGGYEQYF. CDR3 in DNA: TGTGCCAGCAGCTTAGATCAGGGGGGATACGAGCAGTACTTC.

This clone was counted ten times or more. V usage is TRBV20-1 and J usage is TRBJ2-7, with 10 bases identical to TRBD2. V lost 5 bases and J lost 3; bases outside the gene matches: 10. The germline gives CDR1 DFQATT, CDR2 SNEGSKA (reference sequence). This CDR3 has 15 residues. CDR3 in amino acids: CSAFSRTSGHYEQYF. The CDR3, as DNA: TGCAGTGCTTTTAGTCGGACTAGCGGACACTACGAGCAGTACTTC.

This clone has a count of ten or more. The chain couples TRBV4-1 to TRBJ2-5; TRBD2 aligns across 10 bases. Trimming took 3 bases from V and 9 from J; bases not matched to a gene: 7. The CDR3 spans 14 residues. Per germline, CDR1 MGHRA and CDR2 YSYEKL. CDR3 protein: CASSQEREGSAQYF. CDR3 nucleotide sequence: TGCGCCAGCAGCCAGGAGCGGGAGGGGTCCGCCCAGTACTTC.

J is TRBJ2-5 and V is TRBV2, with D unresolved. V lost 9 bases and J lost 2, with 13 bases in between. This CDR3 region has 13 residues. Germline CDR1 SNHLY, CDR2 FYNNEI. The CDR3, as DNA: TGTGCCAGTAGTCATGGGTTTCAAGAGACCCAGTACTTC. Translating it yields CASSHGFQETQYF. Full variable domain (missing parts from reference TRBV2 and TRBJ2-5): EPEVTQTPSHQVTQMGQEVILRCVPISNHLYFYWYRQILGQKVEFLVSFYNNEISEKSEIFDDQFSVERPDGSNFTLKIRSTKLEDSAMYFCASSHGFQETQYFGPGTRLLVL.

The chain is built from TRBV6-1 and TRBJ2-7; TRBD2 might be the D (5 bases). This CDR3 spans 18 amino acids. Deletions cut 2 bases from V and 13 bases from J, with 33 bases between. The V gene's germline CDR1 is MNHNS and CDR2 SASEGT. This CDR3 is CASSESTTIGMLSYELYF. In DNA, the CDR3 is TGTGCCAGCAGTGAATCCACGACTATCGGGATGCTCTCCTACGAGCTTTACTTC.

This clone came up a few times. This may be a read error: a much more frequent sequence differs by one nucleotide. CDR3: CASSYSDTGGLFF. CDR3 in DNA: TGTGCCAGCAGTTACAGTGACACCGGGGGGCTGTTTTTT. The rearrangement links TRBV6-2 or TRBV6-3 to TRBJ2-2; a possible D gene is TRBD2 (6 bases). The CDR3 covers 13 residues. CDR1 is MNHEY, CDR2 SVGEGT, per germline.

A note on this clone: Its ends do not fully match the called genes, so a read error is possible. The CDR3 DNA is TGTGCCAGCATTTACTCTGGGGGGTTAGCGTCAGATACGCAGTATTTT. It encodes CASIYSGGLASDTQYF. The rearrangement joins TRBV6-6 to TRBJ2-3; D possibly corresponds to TRBD2 (6 bases). Germline V CDR1 and CDR2: MNHNY, SVGAGI (reference sequence). This CDR3 contains 16 residues.